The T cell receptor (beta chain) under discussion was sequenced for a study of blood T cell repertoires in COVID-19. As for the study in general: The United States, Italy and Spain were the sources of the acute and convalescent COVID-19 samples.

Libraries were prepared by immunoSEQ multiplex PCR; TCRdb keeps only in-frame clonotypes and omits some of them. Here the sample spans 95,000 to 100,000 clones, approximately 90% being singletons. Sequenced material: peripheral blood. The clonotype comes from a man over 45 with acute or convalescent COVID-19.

The CDR3 DNA sequence: TGTGCCAGCAGCAGTTCGGGGACATCCCAAGAGACCCAGTACTTC. It translates to CASSSSGTSQETQYF. The V call is TRBV7-6, the J call TRBJ2-5; a possible D gene is TRBD1 (6 bases). Deletions cut 5 bases from V and 1 base from J, with 14 bases between. From germline, CDR1 is SGHVS and CDR2 FNYEAQ. CDR3 size: 15 residues.